Listed here are 2 T cell receptor beta chains from one sample, sequenced in a study of blood T cell repertoires in COVID-19. Clones were sequenced by immunoSEQ multiplex PCR, and TCRdb holds only the in-frame ones, with some missing. The sample includes about 250,000 clones, 80% to 90% of them seen just once. The material sequenced was PBMCs or T cells enriched from blood (not recorded which). These receptors were obtained from a man aged 35-49 years who had recovered from COVID-19.

This chain links TRBV5-1 with TRBJ2-2; 12 bases align to TRBD1. This CDR3 is built from 15 residues. CDR1 is SGHRS, CDR2 YFSETQ, per germline. With 4 bases clipped from V and 7 bases from J, the junction kept 5 bases outside the gene matches. The CDR3 region has the DNA TGCGCCAGCAGCCGGGGACAGGGGGCTAACGGGGAGCTGTTTTTT. Translated: CASSRGQGANGELFF.

The chain is built from TRBV12-3 or TRBV12-4 and TRBJ1-1; D remains ambiguous. CDR3 size: 13 residues. Trimming took 6 bases from V and 0 from J, leaving 8 bases between them. CDR3 sequence reads: CASSLVMNTEAFF. DNA of the CDR3: TGTGCCAGCAGCCTCGTAATGAACACTGAAGCTTTCTTT.